This T cell receptor beta chain was observed in a study of CD8+ T cells in alopecia areata. Study information: The study gave tofacitinib for 6 to 18 months, then 6 months off drug.

Both peripheral blood and punch biopsies of lesional scalp skin were obtained from patients who had alopecia areata. The V end lost 7 bases, the J end lost 5 bases, and 14 bases lay between the germline ends. The CDR3 loop spans 13 amino acids. CDR1 is PRHDT and CDR2 is FYEKMQ in the germline V gene (reference sequence). Reverse transcribed after extraction, RNA yielded cDNA as the sequencing template. Sequencing used immunoSEQ multiplex PCR; TCRdb keeps in-frame clones, though not all of them. The sample contains some 170,000 clones, around 71% of which appear only once. This sequence originates from a human donor with alopecia areata. The J gene is TRBJ1-2, the V gene TRBV13, with a weak D call TRBD1 (5 bases). This specimen consisted of CD8+ T cells sorted from blood, obtained at week 0. The CDR3 region has the DNA TGTGCCAGCATCATGAGTGGGGCATATGGCTACACCTTC. As protein: CASIMSGAYGYTF.